The 23 T cell receptor beta chains below were found in one sample sequenced in a study of blood T cell repertoires in COVID-19. The method was immunoSEQ multiplex PCR; TCRdb's version includes in-frame clones alone and lacks a portion of them. The repertoire holds 190,000 or so clones, with approximately 87% as singletons. The sequenced sample consisted of peripheral blood. These receptors were taken from a woman between 18 and 29 years old who had recovered from COVID-19.

The genes are TRBV27 and TRBJ2-1; 14 bases are shared with TRBD2. Trimming at V came to 6 bases and at J to 6 bases, leaving 10 bases not matched to a gene. Germline lookup yields CDR1 MNHEY and CDR2 SMNVEV (reference sequence). This CDR3 has 17 amino acids. The CDR3 here is CASSYHPGTSGGNEQFF. The CDR3 DNA reads TGTGCCAGCAGCTATCACCCCGGGACTAGCGGGGGCAATGAGCAGTTCTTC.

V and J are TRBV9 and TRBJ2-3, with D possibly matching TRBD2 (6 bases). The CDR3 spans 16 residues. Trimming removed 1 base from V and 4 bases from J, with 16 bases in between. Looked up from germline, CDR1 is SGDLS and CDR2 is YYNGEE. CDR3 nucleotide sequence: TGTGCCAGCAGCGTAACGGCGGGGAATGCGGCAGATACGCAGTATTTT. Translation: CASSVTAGNAADTQYF.

V is TRBV5-1 and J is TRBJ1-1, with D maybe TRBD1 (6 bases). V lost 0 bases to trimming and J lost 5 bases, with 11 bases between them. CDR3 length: 14 residues. Germline V gene sequence: CDR1 SGHRS, CDR2 YFSETQ. CDR3 sequence (DNA): TGCGCCAGCAGCTTGGTGGGGAGGGGGACTGAAGCTTTCTTT. Its translation: CASSLVGRGTEAFF.

V and J are TRBV4-1 and TRBJ2-3, with 11 nucleotides matching TRBD1. Per the germline V gene, CDR1 is MGHRA and CDR2 is YSYEKL. There are 18 residues in the CDR3. J was trimmed by 2 bases and V by 3 bases; bases with no gene match: 10. In nucleotides, the CDR3 is TGCGCCAGCAGCCAGCGGGACAGGGGGTACTTGGACACAGATACGCAGTATTTT. This translates into CASSQRDRGYLDTDTQYF.

V gene TRBV7-9 combines with J gene TRBJ2-3; D might be TRBD1 (6 bases). This CDR3 is built from 12 residues. Deletions cut 4 bases from V and 4 bases from J, with 6 bases between. Germline V gives CDR1 SEHNR, CDR2 FQNEAQ (reference sequence). The CDR3 loop reads CASSYRADTQYF. CDR3 sequence (DNA): TGTGCCAGCAGCTACAGGGCAGATACGCAGTATTTT.

This clone was recorded once. V usage is TRBV27 and J usage is TRBJ2-3, with D possibly TRBD2 on 6 matching bases. Germline V gene sequence: CDR1 MNHEY, CDR2 SMNVEV (reference sequence). This CDR3 contains 17 residues. Trimming pared 8 bases from V and 5 bases from J, leaving 26 bases between. CDR3 nucleotides: TGTGCCAGCGTTTCCCGCCGACTAGTTGGGCTTGAAGATACGCAGTATTTT. Translated, it gives CASVSRRLVGLEDTQYF.

This chain uses TRBV5-4 with TRBJ2-7; 9 nucleotides match TRBD2. The CDR3 has 15 residues. CDR1 is SGHNT, CDR2 YYREEE, per germline (reference sequence). With 2 bases clipped from V and 6 bases from J, the junction kept 9 bases outside the gene matches. The DNA of the CDR3 is TGTGCCAGCAGCTTTGACAGCGGGAGGTCGGGCGAGCAGTACGTC. Translation: CASSFDSGRSGEQYV.

This sequence joins TRBV10-2 and TRBJ2-7; tentative D call: TRBD2 (7 bases). CDR3 length equals 15 residues. V lost 8 bases, J lost 3 bases, and 20 bases lay in between. The V gene's germline CDR1 is WSHSY and CDR2 SAAADI. The CDR3 DNA sequence: TGCGCCAGCTCCCTGGGGGGGCAGGGACTCTACGAGCAGTACTTC. The encoded protein is CASSLGGQGLYEQYF.

V gene TRBV4-1 combines with J gene TRBJ2-2, with D perhaps matching TRBD2 (5 bases). CDR3 length: 20 residues. The V end was cut by 3 bases, the J end by 0 bases, with 23 bases between. Germline assignment: CDR1 MGHRA and CDR2 YSYEKL. CDR3 sequence: CASSQSGGGKPYANTGELFF. The CDR3 DNA follows: TGCGCCAGCAGCCAGTCCGGAGGCGGCAAACCTTACGCGAACACCGGGGAGCTGTTTTTT.

This clone appeared once. The chain couples TRBV4-3 to TRBJ2-1; 11 nucleotides match TRBD2. With 4 bases clipped from V and 7 bases from J, the junction kept 6 bases outside the gene matches. CDR3 length equals 15 residues. In germline, CDR1 is LGHNA, CDR2 YSLEER. CDR3 in amino acids: CASSRTSGSRNEQFF. CDR3 nucleotides: TGCGCCAGCAGCCGAACTAGCGGGAGTCGAAATGAGCAGTTCTTC.

The CDR3 coding sequence is TGTGCCAGCCTCAGGGGCTACACCTTC. Encoded protein: CASLRGYTF. This chain uses TRBV9 with TRBJ1-2; no definite D call. This CDR3 region has 9 residues. With 7 bases removed from V and 8 bases from J, the gap between germline ends came to 6 bases. Germline V lookup: CDR1 SGDLS, CDR2 YYNGEE.

CDR3 bases: TGCGCCAGCAGCCTCTCGCCACCTGGGGGGTATTCACCCCTCCACTTT. This codes for CASSLSPPGGYSPLHF. The chain uses TRBV4-3 and TRBJ1-6, with a weak D call TRBD1 (5 bases). CDR3 size: 16 residues. Germline V gives CDR1 LGHNA, CDR2 YSLEER. V dropped 4 bases and J dropped 8 bases, with 18 bases sitting between them.

For the CDR3, the DNA is TGCGCCAGCAGCTCCACTAGCCCCTCCTACAATGAGCAGTTCTTC. Protein sequence: CASSSTSPSYNEQFF. J is TRBJ2-1 and V is TRBV5-1, with D maybe TRBD2 (6 bases). Trimming removed 3 bases at V and 0 bases at J, with 10 bases between. Per germline, CDR1 SGHRS and CDR2 YFSETQ. This CDR3 is built from 15 residues.

This chain links TRBV7-2 with TRBJ1-3; 7 nucleotides line up with TRBD1. The length of the CDR3 is 15 residues. CDR1 is SGHTA, CDR2 FQGNSA, per germline. Unmatched junction bases numbered 4, after V lost 5 bases and J lost 0 bases. The CDR3 DNA reads TGTGCCAGCAGCATAAGGACAGGCTCTGGAAACACCATATATTTT. It yields the protein CASSIRTGSGNTIYF.

V and J are TRBV4-2 and TRBJ2-5, with 15 positions matching TRBD2. CDR1 LGHNA and CDR2 YNFKEQ come from the germline V gene. The J segment lost 2 bases and the V segment lost 0 bases, leaving 4 bases of the junction unmatched. The CDR3 has 18 residues. The CDR3 region is CASSQDLGTSGRQETQYF. CDR3 DNA: TGTGCCAGCAGCCAAGATCTGGGGACTAGCGGGAGGCAAGAGACCCAGTACTTC.

V usage is TRBV7-8 and J usage is TRBJ2-1, with 8 positions matching TRBD2. V was clipped by 2 bases and J by 0 bases; unmatched bases: 9. Germline loops: CDR1 SGHVS, CDR2 FQNEAQ. The CDR3 runs 18 residues. In nucleotides, the CDR3 is TGTGCCAGCAGCTTAAGCCTAGCGGGCAAGAGCTCCTACAATGAGCAGTTCTTC. It codes for CASSLSLAGKSSYNEQFF.

This clone has just one count. The chain carries TRBV5-1 and TRBJ1-1; 8 nucleotides agree with TRBD1. The J segment lost 3 bases and the V segment lost 3 bases, leaving 7 bases of the junction unmatched. Germline V gene lookup returns CDR1 SGHRS and CDR2 YFSETQ. This CDR3 is built from 15 residues. The CDR3 loop is CASSSTGARDTEAFF. The CDR3 DNA reads as TGCGCCAGCAGCTCGACAGGGGCGAGGGACACTGAAGCTTTCTTT.

This clone showed up just once. The chain is built from TRBV30 and TRBJ1-6, with D possibly being TRBD1 (5 bases). CDR1 GTSNPN and CDR2 SVGIG come from the germline V gene (reference sequence). This CDR3 spans 12 amino acids. With 3 bases removed from V and 10 bases from J, the gap between germline ends came to 10 bases. The CDR3 region is CAWSRVRSPLHF. The CDR3 nucleotides are TGTGCCTGGAGCAGGGTGAGGTCACCCCTCCACTTT. The full variable domain, in which reference TRBV30 and TRBJ1-6 provide the parts outside the CDR3, is SQTIHQWPATLVQPVGSPLSLECTVEGTSNPNLYWYRQAAGRGLQLLFYSVGIGQISSEVPQNLSASRPQDRQFILSSKKLLLSDSGFYLCAWSRVRSPLHFGNGTRLTVT.

V and J are TRBV7-3 and TRBJ2-3; maybe TRBD2 (5 bases). CDR1 is SGHTA, CDR2 FQGTGA, per germline. The CDR3 runs to 15 residues. Trimming took off 8 bases at V and 0 bases at J, with 15 bases between the two ends. The DNA of the CDR3 is TGTGCCAGCTCCGAGAGGGAGCCTAGCACAGATACGCAGTATTTT. It yields the protein CASSEREPSTDTQYF. The full variable domain, in which reference TRBV7-3 and TRBJ2-3 provide the parts outside the CDR3, is GAGVSQTPSNKVTEKGKYVELRCDPISGHTALYWYRQSLGQGPEFLIYFQGTGAADDSGLPNDRFFAVRPEGSVSTLKIQRTERGDSAVYLCASSEREPSTDTQYFGPGTRLTVL.

The chain has TRBV3-1 (or the pseudogene TRBV3-2) and TRBJ2-1; D not certain. Trimming removed 0 bases from V and 5 bases from J, with 14 bases in between. Looked up from germline, CDR1 is LGHDT and CDR2 is YNNKEL (reference sequence). This CDR3 contains 16 residues. This CDR3 is CASSQDRGAPNNEQFF. The CDR3 bases are TGTGCCAGCAGCCAAGATCGAGGTGCGCCCAACAATGAGCAGTTCTTC.

Written as DNA, the CDR3 is TGTGCCAGCATTCCAGGGGACTATAATTCACCCCTCCACTTT. It is translated as CASIPGDYNSPLHF. The genes are TRBV6-5 and TRBJ1-6; possible D gene TRBD1, 6 bases. The CDR3 is 14 amino acids. The V end lost 7 bases, the J end lost 3 bases, and 10 bases lay between the germline ends. The V gene's germline CDR1 is MNHEY and CDR2 SVGAGI.

V and J are TRBV19 and TRBJ2-5, with TRBD2 as a possible D gene (6 bases). The CDR3 sequence is 13 residues long. Germline V gene sequence: CDR1 LNHDA, CDR2 SQIVND (reference sequence). V was pared by 9 bases and J by 4 bases, with 15 bases between. CDR3 nucleotide sequence: TGTGCCAGCGGGTTTGTGGGAGGAGAGACCCAGTACTTC. It specifies CASGFVGGETQYF.

This clone was observed a few times. This same CDR3 is encoded by further DNA sequences in the sample. The rearrangement joins TRBV5-1 to TRBJ1-3; the match to TRBD1 covers 7 bases. Trimming cost V 4 bases and J 2 bases; bases outside gene matches: 3. Germline lookup yields CDR1 SGHRS and CDR2 YFSETQ. CDR3 length equals 14 residues. Written as DNA, the CDR3 is TGCGCCAGCAGCCCCGGACAGGCTGGAAACACCATATATTTT. Its protein product is CASSPGQAGNTIYF.